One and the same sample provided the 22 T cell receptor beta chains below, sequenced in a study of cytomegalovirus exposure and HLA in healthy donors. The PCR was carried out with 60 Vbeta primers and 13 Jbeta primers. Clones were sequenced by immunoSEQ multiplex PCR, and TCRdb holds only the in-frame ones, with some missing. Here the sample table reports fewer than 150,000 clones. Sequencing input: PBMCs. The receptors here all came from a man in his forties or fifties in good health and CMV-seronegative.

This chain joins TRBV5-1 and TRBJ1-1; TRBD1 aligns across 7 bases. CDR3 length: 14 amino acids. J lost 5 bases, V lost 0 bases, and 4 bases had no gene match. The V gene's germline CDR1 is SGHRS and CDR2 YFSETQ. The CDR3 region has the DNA TGCGCCAGCAGCTTGGTAGGGGGCGAAACTGAAGCTTTCTTT. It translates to CASSLVGGETEAFF.

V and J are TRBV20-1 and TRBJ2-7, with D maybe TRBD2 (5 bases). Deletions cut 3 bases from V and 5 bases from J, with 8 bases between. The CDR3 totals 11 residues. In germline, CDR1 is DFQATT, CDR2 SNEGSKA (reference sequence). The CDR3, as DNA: TGCAGTGCTAGGGCCGGGGACGAGCAGTACTTC. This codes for CSARAGDEQYF.

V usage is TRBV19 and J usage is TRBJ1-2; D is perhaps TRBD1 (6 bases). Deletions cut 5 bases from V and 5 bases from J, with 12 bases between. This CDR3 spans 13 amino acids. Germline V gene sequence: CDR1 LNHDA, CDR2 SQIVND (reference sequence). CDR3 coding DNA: TGTGCCAGTAGTGCAGGGGTCTGGTATGGCTACACCTTC. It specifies CASSAGVWYGYTF.

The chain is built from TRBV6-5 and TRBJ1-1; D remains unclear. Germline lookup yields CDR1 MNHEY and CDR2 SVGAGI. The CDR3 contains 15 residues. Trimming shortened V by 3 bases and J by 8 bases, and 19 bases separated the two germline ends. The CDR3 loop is CASSYNTKGENEAFF. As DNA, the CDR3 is TGTGCCAGCAGTTATAACACGAAGGGAGAGAACGAAGCTTTCTTT.

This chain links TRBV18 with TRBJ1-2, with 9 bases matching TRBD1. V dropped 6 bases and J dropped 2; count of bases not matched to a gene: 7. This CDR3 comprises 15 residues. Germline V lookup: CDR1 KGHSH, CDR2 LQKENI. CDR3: CASSQQGALNYGYTF. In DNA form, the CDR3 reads TGTGCCAGCTCGCAACAGGGGGCGCTGAACTATGGCTACACCTTC.

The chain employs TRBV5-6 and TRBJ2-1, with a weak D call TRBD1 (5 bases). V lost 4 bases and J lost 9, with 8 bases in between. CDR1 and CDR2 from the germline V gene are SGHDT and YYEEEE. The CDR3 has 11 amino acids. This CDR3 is CASSATVEQFF. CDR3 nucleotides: TGTGCCAGCAGCGCGACAGTTGAGCAGTTCTTC. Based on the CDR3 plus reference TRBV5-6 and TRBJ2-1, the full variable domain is DAGVTQSPTHLIKTRGQQVTLRCSPKSGHDTVSWYQQALGQGPQFIFQYYEEEERQRGNFPDRFSGHQFPNYSSELNVNALLLGDSALYLCASSATVEQFFGPGTRLTVL.

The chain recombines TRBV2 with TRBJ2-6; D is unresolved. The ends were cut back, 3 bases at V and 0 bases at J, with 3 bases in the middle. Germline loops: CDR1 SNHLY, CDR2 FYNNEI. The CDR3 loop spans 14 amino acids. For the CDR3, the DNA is TGTGCCAGCAGTGACTTCTCTGGGGCCAACGTCCTGACTTTC. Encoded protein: CASSDFSGANVLTF.

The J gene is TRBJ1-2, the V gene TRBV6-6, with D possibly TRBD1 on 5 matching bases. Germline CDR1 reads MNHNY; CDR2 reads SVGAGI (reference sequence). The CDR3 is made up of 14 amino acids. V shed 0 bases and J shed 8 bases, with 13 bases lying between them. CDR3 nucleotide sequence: TGTGCCAGCAGTTACTCGAATCAGGGAGGGGGCTACACCTTC. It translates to CASSYSNQGGGYTF.

The CDR3 DNA follows: TGTGCCAGCAGCGTAGCTCCCTCCCCCAGGGGGAATGAAAAACTGTTTTTT. Its protein product is CASSVAPSPRGNEKLFF. The V and J genes are TRBV9 and TRBJ1-4, with 7 positions matching TRBD1. Germline V CDR1 and CDR2: SGDLS, YYNGEE. This CDR3 comprises 17 residues. With 0 bases clipped from V and 5 bases from J, the junction kept 10 bases outside the gene matches. The whole variable domain, remainder taken from reference TRBV9 and TRBJ1-4, is DSGVTQTPKHLITATGQRVTLRCSPRSGDLSVYWYQQSLDQGLQFLIQYYNGEERAKGNILERFSAQQFPDLHSELNLSSLELGDSALYFCASSVAPSPRGNEKLFFGSGTQLSVL.

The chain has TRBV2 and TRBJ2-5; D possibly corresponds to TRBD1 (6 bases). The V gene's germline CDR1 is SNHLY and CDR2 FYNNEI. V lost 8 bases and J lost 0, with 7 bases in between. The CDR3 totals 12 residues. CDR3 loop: CASQGYQETQYF. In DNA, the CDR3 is TGTGCCAGCCAGGGGTACCAAGAGACCCAGTACTTC.

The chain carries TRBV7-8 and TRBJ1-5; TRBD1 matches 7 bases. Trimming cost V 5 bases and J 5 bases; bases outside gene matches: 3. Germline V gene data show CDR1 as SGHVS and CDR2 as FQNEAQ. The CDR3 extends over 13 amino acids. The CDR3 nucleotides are TGTGCCAGCAGCCCAGACAGGGATCAGCCCCAGCATTTT. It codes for CASSPDRDQPQHF. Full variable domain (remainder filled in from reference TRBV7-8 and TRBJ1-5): GAGVSQSPRYKVAKRGQDVALRCDPISGHVSLFWYQQALGQGPEFLTYFQNEAQLDKSGLPSDRFFAERPEGSVSTLKIQRTQQEDSAVYLCASSPDRDQPQHFGDGTRLSIL.

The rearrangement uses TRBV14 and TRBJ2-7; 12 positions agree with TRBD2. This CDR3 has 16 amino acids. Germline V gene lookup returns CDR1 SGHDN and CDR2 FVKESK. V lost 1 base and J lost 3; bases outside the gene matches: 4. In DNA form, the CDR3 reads TGTGCCAGCAGCCAAGTGCTAGCGGGGGGGCGCTACGAGCAGTACTTC. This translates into CASSQVLAGGRYEQYF.

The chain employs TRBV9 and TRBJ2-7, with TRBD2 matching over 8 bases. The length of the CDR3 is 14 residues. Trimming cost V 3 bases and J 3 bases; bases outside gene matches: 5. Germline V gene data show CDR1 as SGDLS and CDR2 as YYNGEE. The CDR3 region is CASSATSGSYEQYF. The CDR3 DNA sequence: TGTGCCAGCAGCGCAACTAGCGGTAGCTACGAGCAGTACTTC.

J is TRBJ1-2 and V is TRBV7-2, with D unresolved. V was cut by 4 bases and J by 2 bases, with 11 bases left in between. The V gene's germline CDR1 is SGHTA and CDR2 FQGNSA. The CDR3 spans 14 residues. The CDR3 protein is CASSSFGLNYGYTF. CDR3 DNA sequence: TGTGCCAGCAGCTCTTTCGGACTGAACTATGGCTACACCTTC.

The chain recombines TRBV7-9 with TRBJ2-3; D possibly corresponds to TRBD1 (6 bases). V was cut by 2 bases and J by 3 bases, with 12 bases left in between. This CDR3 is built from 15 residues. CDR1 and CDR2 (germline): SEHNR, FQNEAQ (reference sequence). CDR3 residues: CASSLQGRGTDTQYF. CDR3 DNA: TGTGCCAGCAGCTTACAGGGAAGGGGGACAGATACGCAGTATTTT. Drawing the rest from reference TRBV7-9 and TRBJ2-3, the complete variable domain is DTGVSQNPRHKITKRGQNVTFRCDPISEHNRLYWYRQTLGQGPEFLTYFQNEAQLEKSRLLSDRFSAERPKGSFSTLEIQRTEQGDSAMYLCASSLQGRGTDTQYFGPGTRLTVL.

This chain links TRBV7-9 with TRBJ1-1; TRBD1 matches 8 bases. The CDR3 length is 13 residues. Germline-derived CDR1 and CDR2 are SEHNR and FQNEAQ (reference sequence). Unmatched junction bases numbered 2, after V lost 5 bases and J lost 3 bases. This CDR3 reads CASSLQGDTEAFF. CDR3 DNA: TGTGCCAGCAGCCTACAGGGGGACACTGAAGCTTTCTTT.

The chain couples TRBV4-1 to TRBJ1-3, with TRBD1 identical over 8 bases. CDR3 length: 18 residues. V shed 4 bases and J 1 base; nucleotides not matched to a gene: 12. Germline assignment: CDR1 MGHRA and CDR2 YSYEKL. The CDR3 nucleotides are TGCGCCAGCAGCCCCGGGAGAGACAGGGGATCGTCTGGAAACACCATATATTTT. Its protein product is CASSPGRDRGSSGNTIYF.

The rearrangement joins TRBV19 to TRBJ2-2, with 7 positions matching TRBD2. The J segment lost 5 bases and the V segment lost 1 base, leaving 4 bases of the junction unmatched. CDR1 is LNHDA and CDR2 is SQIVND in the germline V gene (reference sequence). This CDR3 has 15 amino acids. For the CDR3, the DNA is TGTGCCAGTAGTATAGGGCAGGGAGGGACCGGGGAGCTGTTTTTT. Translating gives CASSIGQGGTGELFF.

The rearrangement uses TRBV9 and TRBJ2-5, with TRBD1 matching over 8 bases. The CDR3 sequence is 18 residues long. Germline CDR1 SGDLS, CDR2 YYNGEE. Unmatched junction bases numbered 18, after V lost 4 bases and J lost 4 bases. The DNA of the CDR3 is TGTGCCAGCAGCCGGACCCCTGGACAGGGCATCGGGGGAGAGACCCAGTACTTC. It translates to CASSRTPGQGIGGETQYF. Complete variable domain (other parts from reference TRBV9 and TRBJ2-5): DSGVTQTPKHLITATGQRVTLRCSPRSGDLSVYWYQQSLDQGLQFLIQYYNGEERAKGNILERFSAQQFPDLHSELNLSSLELGDSALYFCASSRTPGQGIGGETQYFGPGTRLLVL.

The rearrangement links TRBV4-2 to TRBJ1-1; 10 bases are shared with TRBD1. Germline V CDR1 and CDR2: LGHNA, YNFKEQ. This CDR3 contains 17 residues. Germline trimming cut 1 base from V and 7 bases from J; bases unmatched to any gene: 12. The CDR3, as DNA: TGTGCCAGCAGCCAAGGAAGGGGGGACAGGGGAAAAGGTGAAGCTTTCTTT. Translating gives CASSQGRGDRGKGEAFF.

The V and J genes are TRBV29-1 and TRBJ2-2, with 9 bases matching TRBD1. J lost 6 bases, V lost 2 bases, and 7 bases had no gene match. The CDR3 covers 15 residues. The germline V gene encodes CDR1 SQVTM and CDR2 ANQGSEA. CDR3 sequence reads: CSVEYRDRAAGELFF. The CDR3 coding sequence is TGCAGCGTTGAATACCGGGACAGGGCGGCCGGGGAGCTGTTTTTT.

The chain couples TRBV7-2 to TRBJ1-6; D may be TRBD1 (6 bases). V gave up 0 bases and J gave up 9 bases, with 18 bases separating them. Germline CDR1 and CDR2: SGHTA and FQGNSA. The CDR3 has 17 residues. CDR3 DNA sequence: TGTGCCAGCAGCTTAGCAGGGGGAAGGGGCACAATTTCACCCCTCCACTTT. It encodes CASSLAGGRGTISPLHF.